These 21 T cell receptor beta chains were sequenced from one sample in a study of blood T cell repertoires in COVID-19. Profiling relied on immunoSEQ multiplex PCR, and the TCRdb table lists in-frame clones only, not all of them. The table includes over 110,000 clones, approximately 84% detected once. Input material: PBMCs or T cells enriched from blood (not recorded which). These receptors all stem from a man in his fifties or sixties in a cohort exposed to, infected with or recovered from COVID-19 (not recorded which).

The chain is built from TRBV3-1 (or the pseudogene TRBV3-2) and TRBJ1-3; a possible D gene is TRBD1 (5 bases). This CDR3 has 11 residues. V shed 5 bases and J shed 10 bases, with 9 bases lying between them. Looked up from germline, CDR1 is LGHDT and CDR2 is YNNKEL (reference sequence). Here the CDR3 DNA reads TGTGCCAGCAGCGGGGGAGGGACCATATATTTT. This gives the protein CASSGGGTIYF.

The chain uses TRBV7-9 and TRBJ2-7; no reliable D call. Per germline, CDR1 SEHNR and CDR2 FQNEAQ (reference sequence). V was shortened by 5 bases and J by 1 base, with 21 bases between the two germline ends. This CDR3 comprises 17 residues. The CDR3 loop is CASSPPLAVGSSYEQYF. CDR3 in DNA: TGTGCCAGCAGCCCGCCACTTGCGGTAGGTTCGTCCTACGAGCAGTACTTC.

The chain links TRBV12-3 or TRBV12-4 to TRBJ1-5; 8 bases map to TRBD1. The CDR3 runs to 12 residues. J was trimmed by 9 bases and V by 6 bases; bases with no gene match: 4. As DNA, the CDR3 is TGTGCCAGCAGCAACGGACAGGGGCCCCAGCATTTT. Its translation: CASSNGQGPQHF.

This clone was observed a handful of times. The chain links TRBV4-3 to TRBJ2-2; TRBD1 aligns across 8 bases. Germline CDR1 LGHNA, CDR2 YSLEER. The CDR3 length is 15 residues. Losses at the gene ends were 1 base for V and 5 bases for J; bases not matched to a gene: 3. The chain's CDR3 is CASSQGTGQTGELFF. Here the CDR3 DNA reads TGCGCCAGCAGCCAAGGGACAGGGCAAACCGGGGAGCTGTTTTTT.

V usage is TRBV11-2 and J usage is TRBJ1-1; D gene uncertain. V was trimmed by 5 bases and J by 0 bases, leaving 10 bases between them. Germline lookup yields CDR1 SGHAT and CDR2 FQNNGV. The CDR3 consists of 14 residues. This CDR3 is CASSPGSVNTEAFF. CDR3 sequence (DNA): TGTGCCAGCAGCCCAGGCTCAGTGAACACTGAAGCTTTCTTT.

V usage is TRBV5-1 and J usage is TRBJ2-1; 12 nucleotides align to TRBD2. This CDR3 region has 17 residues. Per germline, CDR1 SGHRS and CDR2 YFSETQ. After removal of 4 bases from V and 0 bases from J, the junction contained 5 bases not matched to a gene. The CDR3 region has the DNA TGCGCCAGCAGCAAGACTAGCGGGAGAATCTCCTACAATGAGCAGTTCTTC. Protein: CASSKTSGRISYNEQFF.

Only one count was recorded for this clone. V gene TRBV5-6 combines with J gene TRBJ2-1; D not resolved. Germline V gene sequence: CDR1 SGHDT, CDR2 YYEEEE. The CDR3 consists of 14 residues. V was trimmed by 0 bases and J by 4 bases, leaving 8 bases between them. CDR3 in DNA: TGTGCCAGCAGCTTGGGCACTAAGTACAATGAGCAGTTCTTC. It yields the protein CASSLGTKYNEQFF.

The chain joins TRBV20-1 to TRBJ2-2; D uncertain. Trimming cost V 3 bases and J 4 bases, with 15 bases left between them. There are 15 residues in the CDR3. Germline CDR1 is DFQATT and CDR2 is SNEGSKA (reference sequence). CDR3 nucleotide sequence: TGCAGTGCTAGTAGCTTCGGTCGCCCCACCGGGGAGCTGTTTTTT. This translates into CSASSFGRPTGELFF.

The chain joins TRBV24-1 to TRBJ1-1, with D perhaps TRBD1 (6 bases). CDR3 length: 13 residues. Germline V lookup: CDR1 KGHDR, CDR2 SFDVKD. Trimming shortened V by 4 bases and J by 4 bases, and 9 bases separated the two germline ends. The CDR3 here is CATSDQQGTEAFF. CDR3 coding DNA: TGTGCCACCAGTGACCAACAGGGCACTGAAGCTTTCTTT.

The chain employs TRBV5-1 and TRBJ2-1, with 11 bases fitting TRBD1. V shed 3 bases, J shed 0 bases, and the junction held 5 bases outside the gene matches. Germline V CDR1 and CDR2: SGHRS, YFSETQ. The CDR3 loop spans 17 amino acids. The CDR3 DNA reads TGCGCCAGCAGCTCAGGACAGGGGGCGAGCTCCTACAATGAGCAGTTCTTC. Amino acids: CASSSGQGASSYNEQFF.

The count of this clone is one. The genes are TRBV6-2 or TRBV6-3 and TRBJ1-4; no definite D call. Germline-derived CDR1 and CDR2 are MNHEY and SVGEGT. CDR3 length: 14 residues. Trimming pared 5 bases from V and 0 bases from J, leaving 7 bases between. The DNA for the CDR3 is TGTGCCAGCAGTGGAGCAACAACTAATGAAAAACTGTTTTTT. Amino acids: CASSGATTNEKLFF.

This chain uses TRBV19 with TRBJ1-2; TRBD1 matches at 10 bases. CDR1 is LNHDA, CDR2 SQIVND, per germline (reference sequence). CDR3 length equals 16 residues. J was trimmed by 3 bases and V by 6 bases; bases with no gene match: 10. CDR3 in DNA: TGTGCCAGTAGCCCGCACCAGACAGGGGGCGACTATGGCTACACCTTC. Its translation is CASSPHQTGGDYGYTF.

This clone occurred a few times. The chain combines TRBV28 with TRBJ1-5; 7 nucleotides line up with TRBD1. The CDR3 runs 15 residues. With V trimmed by 1 base and J by 6 bases, 6 bases remained unmatched. CDR1 and CDR2 (germline): MDHEN, SYDVKM. CDR3 bases: TGTGCCAGCAGTTTATTGAGAGGGGGCACTCAGCCCCAGCATTTT. Protein product: CASSLLRGGTQPQHF.

The chain uses TRBV5-1 and TRBJ1-3; weak D call: TRBD1 (6 bases). From germline, CDR1 is SGHRS and CDR2 YFSETQ. V lost 4 bases, J lost 4 bases, and 15 bases lay in between. This CDR3 comprises 15 residues. CDR3: CASSVDWGRGNTIYF. The CDR3 nucleotides read TGCGCCAGCAGCGTGGATTGGGGGCGCGGAAACACCATATATTTT.

This clone appeared a single time. The chain's CDR3 is CASSQARGQQETQYF. In DNA, the CDR3 is TGTGCCAGCAGCCAGGCAAGGGGACAGCAAGAGACCCAGTACTTC. The chain joins TRBV3-1 (or the pseudogene TRBV3-2) to TRBJ2-5, with 7 bases aligning to TRBD1. Germline values: CDR1 LGHDT, CDR2 YNNKEL (reference sequence). CDR3 length equals 15 residues. Germline trimming cut 3 bases from V and 2 bases from J; bases unmatched to any gene: 6.

J is TRBJ1-5 and V is TRBV4-1; unclear D gene. The V end lost 0 bases, the J end lost 4 bases, and 10 bases lay between the germline ends. CDR3 length: 15 amino acids. CDR1 and CDR2 (germline): MGHRA, YSYEKL. CDR3 in amino acids: CASSQEGRVNQPQHF. The CDR3 nucleotides are TGCGCCAGCAGCCAAGAAGGGAGGGTGAATCAGCCCCAGCATTTT.

The rearrangement links TRBV19 to TRBJ2-1; 8 bases agree with TRBD1. Trimming removed 9 bases from V and 4 bases from J; junction bases left unmatched: 11. The CDR3 has 15 amino acids. Germline V gene data show CDR1 as LNHDA and CDR2 as SQIVND (reference sequence). The CDR3 here is CASTTGALGYNEQFF. CDR3 DNA sequence: TGTGCCAGCACGACAGGGGCCCTGGGGTACAATGAGCAGTTCTTC.

This clone was recorded a few times. The rearrangement joins TRBV30 to TRBJ2-6, with D hard to call. The CDR3 is made up of 15 amino acids. CDR1 is GTSNPN, CDR2 SVGIG, per germline (reference sequence). V lost 4 bases to trimming and J lost 0 bases, with 10 bases between them. CDR3 bases: TGTGCCTGGACCCGACTGAGCTCTGGGGCCAACGTCCTGACTTTC. Amino acid sequence: CAWTRLSSGANVLTF.

The J gene is TRBJ1-2, the V gene TRBV6-5; D not certain. V was clipped by 2 bases and J by 4 bases, with 11 bases between them. Germline V gives CDR1 MNHEY, CDR2 SVGAGI. This CDR3 contains 14 residues. The DNA for the CDR3 is TGTGCCAGCAGTTACGGTGGCAGTGGCTATGGCTACACCTTC. This encodes CASSYGGSGYGYTF.

The V and J genes are TRBV4-3 and TRBJ2-7; 8 bases are a match to TRBD2. The CDR3 extends over 18 amino acids. V shed 1 base and J 4 bases; nucleotides not matched to a gene: 15. CDR1 and CDR2 from the germline V gene are LGHNA and YSLEER. The CDR3 DNA reads TGCGCCAGCAGCCAAGCGGGAAGCTGGGGCGGGGGGTATTACGAGCAGTACTTC. Amino acids: CASSQAGSWGGGYYEQYF.

The V call is TRBV24-1, the J call TRBJ2-2; 10 bases map to TRBD1. Germline V CDR1 and CDR2: KGHDR, SFDVKD. The CDR3 spans 15 residues. V gave up 6 bases and J gave up 10 bases; unmatched junction bases: 10. DNA for the CDR3: TGTGCCACCAGTCAGGGACAGGGGTATTCAGCGGAGCTGTTTTTT. Translation gives CATSQGQGYSAELFF.